The 10 T cell receptor beta chains listed next were all sequenced from one sample in a study of blood T cell repertoires in COVID-19. TCRdb keeps only in-frame clones here, not all; method: immunoSEQ multiplex PCR. Of about 160,000 clones listed, 86% are singletons. The material sequenced was peripheral blood. The receptors here all came from a woman between 65 and 79 years old with acute or convalescent COVID-19.

This rearrangement joins TRBV7-8 to TRBJ1-2; 9 bases map to TRBD1. Germline V gene data show CDR1 as SGHVS and CDR2 as FQNEAQ. V lost 5 bases and J lost 0; bases outside the gene matches: 16. The CDR3 is 19 amino acids. CDR3 DNA sequence: TGTGCCAGCAGCAGTAGGGACAGGGTTAGGAGTCACGCTAACTATGGCTACACCTTC. The encoded protein is CASSSRDRVRSHANYGYTF. The full variable domain, with the rest looked up from reference TRBV7-8 and TRBJ1-2, is GAGVSQSPRYKVAKRGQDVALRCDPISGHVSLFWYQQALGQGPEFLTYFQNEAQLDKSGLPSDRFFAERPEGSVSTLKIQRTQQEDSAVYLCASSSRDRVRSHANYGYTFGSGTRLTVV.

Turning to this clone: Distinct nucleotide sequences in the sample also encode this CDR3. This sequence joins TRBV19 and TRBJ2-3; the match to TRBD2 covers 10 bases. CDR1 is LNHDA and CDR2 is SQIVND in the germline V gene (reference sequence). V was pared by 2 bases and J by 6 bases, with 5 bases of the junction left unmatched. The CDR3 runs to 15 residues. The CDR3 DNA reads as TGTGCCAGTAGTATACTAGCGGGAGCAACCGATACGCAGTATTTT. Its translation: CASSILAGATDTQYF.

The chain combines TRBV4-2 with TRBJ2-7, with 13 bases matching TRBD2. Germline trimming cut 0 bases from V and 3 bases from J; bases unmatched to any gene: 5. This CDR3 contains 17 residues. The V gene's germline CDR1 is LGHNA and CDR2 YNFKEQ. CDR3 sequence (DNA): TGTGCCAGCAGCCAAGACGGACTAGCGGGGGCACACTACGAGCAGTACTTC. As protein: CASSQDGLAGAHYEQYF.

This clone appeared a single time. The chain uses TRBV19 and TRBJ2-2; TRBD2 matches at 11 bases. Per the germline V gene, CDR1 is LNHDA and CDR2 is SQIVND (reference sequence). V dropped 4 bases and J dropped 4; count of bases not matched to a gene: 8. The CDR3 totals 17 residues. CDR3: CASSRRTSGRGTGELFF. In DNA, the CDR3 is TGTGCCAGTAGTAGACGCACTAGCGGGAGAGGCACCGGGGAGCTGTTTTTT.

The CDR3 nucleotides read TGCGCCAGCAGCTACTCTAGCGACAATGAGCAGTTCTTC. It translates to CASSYSSDNEQFF. The chain links TRBV5-1 to TRBJ2-1, with D tentatively TRBD2 (6 bases). Trimming took 3 bases from V and 5 from J, leaving 9 bases between them. Germline V lookup: CDR1 SGHRS, CDR2 YFSETQ. The length of the CDR3 is 13 residues.

This clone was seen a single time. The chain employs TRBV2 and TRBJ1-2; tentative D call: TRBD1 (5 bases). There are 13 residues in the CDR3. Germline CDR1 reads SNHLY; CDR2 reads FYNNEI. V lost 6 bases and J 4 bases, leaving 12 bases between the germline ends. CDR3 residues: CASSPLQGYGYTF. The CDR3 DNA follows: TGTGCCAGCAGCCCCCTTCAGGGCTATGGCTACACCTTC.

CDR3 protein: CASSPGQGNIQYF. In nucleotides, the CDR3 is TGTGCCAGCAGCCCCGGACAGGGGAACATTCAGTACTTC. The J gene is TRBJ2-4, the V gene TRBV11-3, with 9 nucleotides matching TRBD1. J was trimmed by 7 bases and V by 5 bases; bases with no gene match: 3. Looked up from germline, CDR1 is SGHNT and CDR2 is YENEEA. There are 13 residues in the CDR3.

V gene TRBV6-1 combines with J gene TRBJ2-7; D call uncertain. Germline V gene lookup returns CDR1 MNHNS and CDR2 SASEGT. V was shortened by 2 bases and J by 0 bases, with 5 bases between the two germline ends. The CDR3 has 13 amino acids. CDR3 coding DNA: TGTGCCAGCAGTGAACACAACTCCTACGAGCAGTACTTC. This translates into CASSEHNSYEQYF.

The chain uses TRBV7-2 and TRBJ1-2; TRBD1 is a possible D gene (6 bases). V was clipped by 5 bases and J by 4 bases, with 11 bases between them. The V gene's germline CDR1 is SGHTA and CDR2 FQGNSA. CDR3 length: 13 residues. CDR3 region: CASSQGQFYGYTF. The DNA for the CDR3 is TGTGCCAGCAGCCAAGGACAGTTCTATGGCTACACCTTC.

This clone was seen a single time. Other DNA sequences of this sample code for an identical CDR3. The chain links TRBV7-2 to TRBJ1-1; the match to TRBD1 covers 10 bases. Losses at the gene ends were 5 bases for V and 4 bases for J; bases not matched to a gene: 4. The germline gives CDR1 SGHTA, CDR2 FQGNSA. The CDR3 consists of 14 residues. CDR3 sequence (DNA): TGTGCCAGCAGCGCACGGACAGGGGGCACTGAAGCTTTCTTT. Its translation is CASSARTGGTEAFF.